Shown below are 24 T cell receptor beta chains from a single sample sequenced in a study of PD-L1 blockade in urothelial cancer. Measured with immunoSEQ multiplex PCR; TCRdb has only the in-frame clones, and not every one. The sample carries around 30,000 clones, roughly 80% recorded once. Source: PBMCs, taken around atezolizumab (anti-PD-L1) treatment. The receptors stem from a man aged 50-59 years with urothelial cancer.

The rearrangement links TRBV11-3 to TRBJ2-2; D is possibly TRBD1 (6 bases). V was cut by 3 bases and J by 7 bases, with 9 bases left in between. The CDR3 has 13 residues. Germline V gene lookup returns CDR1 SGHNT and CDR2 YENEEA. CDR3 sequence (DNA): TGTGCCAGCAGCTTCGAAGGGGGCGGGGAGCTGTTTTTT. It translates to CASSFEGGGELFF.

CDR3 in DNA: TGTGCCACCGCAGGGATCATGAACACTGAAGCTTTCTTT. It encodes CATAGIMNTEAFF. The chain carries TRBV18 and TRBJ1-1; D might be TRBD1 (5 bases). Germline V gene data show CDR1 as KGHSH and CDR2 as LQKENI. CDR3 size: 13 residues. V shed 10 bases and J shed 0 bases, with 12 bases lying between them.

This chain connects TRBV11-3 to TRBJ2-5; 8 bases match TRBD1. CDR3 size: 16 residues. The V gene end was trimmed by 5 bases and the J gene end by 1 base; junction bases not matched to a gene: 9. CDR1 is SGHNT and CDR2 is YENEEA in the germline V gene. CDR3 bases: TGTGCCAGCAGCACCCGGGACAGGAGTGGCCAAGAGACCCAGTACTTC. Protein sequence: CASSTRDRSGQETQYF.

In its sample, this clone was seen once. The V call is TRBV2, the J call TRBJ2-1; possible D gene TRBD2, 6 bases. This CDR3 spans 14 amino acids. The germline gives CDR1 SNHLY, CDR2 FYNNEI. V lost 7 bases, J lost 3 bases, and 13 bases lay in between. The CDR3 region has the DNA TGTGCCAGCAACCGGGCGGGACTCTACAATGAGCAGTTCTTC. Protein product: CASNRAGLYNEQFF. Based on the CDR3 plus reference TRBV2 and TRBJ2-1, the full variable domain is EPEVTQTPSHQVTQMGQEVILRCVPISNHLYFYWYRQILGQKVEFLVSFYNNEISEKSEIFDDQFSVERPDGSNFTLKIRSTKLEDSAMYFCASNRAGLYNEQFFGPGTRLTVL.

The chain links TRBV27 to TRBJ2-7; a possible D gene is TRBD2 (5 bases). CDR1 is MNHEY and CDR2 is SMNVEV in the germline V gene (reference sequence). The V end was cut by 5 bases, the J end by 3 bases, with 20 bases between. The CDR3 runs 16 residues. DNA for the CDR3: TGTGCCAGCAGTCCCTACCTACTAGGAAGGGACTACGAGCAGTACTTC. Translation: CASSPYLLGRDYEQYF.

The chain links TRBV2 to TRBJ2-3; 12 bases align to TRBD2. This CDR3 spans 16 amino acids. V lost 6 bases and J lost 2; bases outside the gene matches: 6. The germline V gene encodes CDR1 SNHLY and CDR2 FYNNEI. The DNA of the CDR3 is TGTGCCAGCAGCCCGGGACTAGCGGGCGTCACAGATACGCAGTATTTT. Translated: CASSPGLAGVTDTQYF.

This clone turned up a few times. The V call is TRBV7-6, the J call TRBJ2-5, with TRBD1 matching over 9 bases. Germline CDR1 SGHVS, CDR2 FNYEAQ. After removal of 7 bases from V and 4 bases from J, the junction contained 7 bases not matched to a gene. There are 14 residues in the CDR3. The CDR3 loop reads CASKQTGGGETQYF. DNA of the CDR3: TGTGCCAGCAAACAAACAGGGGGCGGAGAGACCCAGTACTTC.

This clone has just one count. The chain employs TRBV10-3 and TRBJ1-5; D unclear. Germline CDR1 is ENHRY and CDR2 is SYGVKD. The CDR3 consists of 14 residues. Between the trimmed V and J ends, which lost 2 bases and 3 bases, there was a span of 8 bases. The CDR3 reads CAISEGGLNQPQHF. The CDR3 nucleotides are TGTGCCATCAGTGAGGGCGGCCTCAATCAGCCCCAGCATTTT.

The V and J genes are TRBV5-1 and TRBJ2-7; D is undetermined. Germline V gene lookup returns CDR1 SGHRS and CDR2 YFSETQ. The CDR3 is made up of 13 amino acids. Trimming removed 4 bases from V and 3 bases from J, with 11 bases in between. CDR3 nucleotide sequence: TGCGCCAGCAGCCCCGGGTTAAACTACGAGCAGTACTTC. This encodes CASSPGLNYEQYF.

This clone was counted between two and nine times. V is TRBV11-3 and J is TRBJ1-2; 7 bases line up with TRBD1. J lost 2 bases, V lost 5 bases, and 11 bases had no gene match. CDR3 length: 16 amino acids. From germline, CDR1 is SGHNT and CDR2 YENEEA. CDR3 in amino acids: CASSGRRGRNNYGYTF. The CDR3 DNA follows: TGTGCCAGCAGCGGCAGGAGGGGGCGAAACAACTATGGCTACACCTTC.

The DNA for the CDR3 is TGTGCCAGCAGCGGGACTAGTCGCGAGCAGTTCTTC. Protein sequence: CASSGTSREQFF. This chain joins TRBV2 and TRBJ2-1; TRBD2 matches at 8 bases. Per germline, CDR1 SNHLY and CDR2 FYNNEI. This CDR3 has 12 amino acids. With V trimmed by 6 bases and J by 10 bases, 5 bases remained unmatched.

The chain is built from TRBV4-1 and TRBJ1-2; D is uncertain. CDR1 and CDR2 from the germline V gene are MGHRA and YSYEKL. CDR3 length equals 15 residues. The V end lost 0 bases, the J end lost 3 bases, and 11 bases lay between the germline ends. DNA of the CDR3: TGCGCCAGCAGCCAAGATAGGGCGAGGGACTATGGCTACACCTTC. This encodes CASSQDRARDYGYTF.

The chain has TRBV5-4 and TRBJ2-1; TRBD2 aligns across 8 bases. V trimming: 2 bases; J trimming: 8 bases; junction bases outside the gene matches: 6. Germline-derived CDR1 and CDR2 are SGHNT and YYREEE (reference sequence). This CDR3 contains 14 residues. The CDR3 coding sequence is TGTGCCAGCAGCTTCAGCGGGGGAGGAGATGAGCAGTTCTTC. It is translated as CASSFSGGGDEQFF.

On this clone: This specimen includes other DNA sequences encoding the same CDR3. V is TRBV18 and J is TRBJ1-2, with D possibly being TRBD1 (5 bases). V was trimmed by 3 bases and J by 8 bases, leaving 16 bases between them. This CDR3 has 14 amino acids. The germline V gene has CDR1 KGHSH and CDR2 LQKENI. CDR3 sequence (DNA): TGTGCCAGCTCACCCAGGGTTGGAGTAGGAGGCTACACCTTC. It is translated as CASSPRVGVGGYTF.

Notes on this clone: At one boundary the junction diverges from the germline segment, which might be a read error. The chain couples TRBV7-7 to TRBJ2-1, with TRBD2 matching over 8 bases. CDR3 length: 15 residues. Per the germline V gene, CDR1 is SSHAT and CDR2 is FNYEAQ (reference sequence). In nucleotides, the CDR3 is TGTGCTAGCAGCTTGGGGGCGGGAGGAATCGATGAGCAGTTCTTC. Protein: CASSLGAGGIDEQFF. Based on the CDR3 plus reference TRBV7-7 and TRBJ2-1, the full variable domain is GAGVSQSPRYKVTKRGQDVTLRCDPISSHATLYWYQQALGQGPEFLTYFNYEAQPDKSGLPSDRFSAERPEGSISTLTIQRTEQRDSAMYRCASSLGAGGIDEQFFGPGTRLTVL.

CDR3 nucleotides: TGTGCCAGCAGCTTGGTCAGAACTGAAGCTTTCTTT. Translation gives CASSLVRTEAFF. This rearrangement joins TRBV11-2 to TRBJ1-1; D is unresolved. This CDR3 contains 12 residues. V lost 3 bases, J lost 5 bases, and 7 bases lay in between. The germline V gene has CDR1 SGHAT and CDR2 FQNNGV.

The rearrangement links TRBV5-5 to TRBJ2-3; D unclear. V lost 1 base to trimming and J lost 5 bases, with 8 bases between them. Germline assignment: CDR1 SGHKS and CDR2 YYEKEE (reference sequence). This CDR3 has 13 amino acids. In DNA form, the CDR3 reads TGTGCCAGCAGCTTGAACAGCCTAGATACGCAGTATTTT. Translation gives CASSLNSLDTQYF. The complete variable domain, with remaining parts taken from reference TRBV5-5 and TRBJ2-3, reads DAGVTQSPTHLIKTRGQQVTLRCSPISGHKSVSWYQQVLGQGPQFIFQYYEKEERGRGNFPDRFSARQFPNYSSELNVNALLLGDSALYLCASSLNSLDTQYFGPGTRLTVL.

V gene TRBV6-5 combines with J gene TRBJ1-2; 9 nucleotides align to TRBD1. V lost 5 bases and J lost 7; bases outside the gene matches: 8. The CDR3 sequence is 14 residues long. In germline, CDR1 is MNHEY, CDR2 SVGAGI. The CDR3 protein is CASSDRGGRGGYTF. CDR3 coding DNA: TGTGCCAGCAGTGACAGGGGGGGCCGGGGTGGCTACACCTTC.

The J gene is TRBJ2-3, the V gene TRBV7-3, with TRBD2 matching 9 bases. V was pared by 0 bases and J by 6 bases, with 10 bases of the junction left unmatched. Germline V gene lookup returns CDR1 SGHTA and CDR2 FQGTGA. This CDR3 comprises 17 residues. The CDR3 is CASSLTAGAGGGDTQYF. The CDR3 nucleotides read TGTGCCAGCAGCTTAACGGCGGGAGCGGGAGGAGGGGATACGCAGTATTTT.

V gene TRBV4-2 combines with J gene TRBJ1-4, with TRBD1 as a possible D gene (5 bases). Germline V lookup: CDR1 LGHNA, CDR2 YNFKEQ. The CDR3 has 18 amino acids. The V end was cut by 3 bases, the J end by 6 bases, with 23 bases between. The CDR3 spells CASSQGPAGRGFDEKLFF. CDR3 nucleotide sequence: TGTGCCAGCAGCCAGGGACCGGCAGGGAGGGGATTCGATGAAAAACTGTTTTTT.

The chain recombines TRBV30 with TRBJ1-2; TRBD1 matches at 9 bases. CDR1 GTSNPN and CDR2 SVGIG come from the germline V gene (reference sequence). The CDR3 extends over 15 amino acids. The V segment lost 1 base and the J segment 3 bases; nucleotides outside the gene matches: 6. This chain's CDR3 is CAWSGPGQGHYGYTF. The CDR3 nucleotides are TGTGCCTGGAGTGGACCGGGACAGGGACACTATGGCTACACCTTC. The variable domain in full, with the rest retrieved from reference TRBV30 and TRBJ1-2, is SQTIHQWPATLVQPVGSPLSLECTVEGTSNPNLYWYRQAAGRGLQLLFYSVGIGQISSEVPQNLSASRPQDRQFILSSKKLLLSDSGFYLCAWSGPGQGHYGYTFGSGTRLTVV.

V is TRBV6-1 and J is TRBJ1-1, with D possibly matching TRBD1 (5 bases). Trimming removed 5 bases from V and 0 bases from J, with 10 bases in between. This CDR3 has 14 amino acids. CDR1 and CDR2 (germline): MNHNS, SASEGT. CDR3: CASSLGGLNTEAFF. The CDR3 DNA follows: TGTGCCAGCAGTTTGGGGGGATTGAACACTGAAGCTTTCTTT.

This rearrangement joins TRBV28 to TRBJ2-1; 10 bases agree with TRBD2. CDR3 length equals 15 residues. Germline values: CDR1 MDHEN, CDR2 SYDVKM. Trimming took 7 bases from V and 8 from J; bases not matched to a gene: 11. DNA for the CDR3: TGTGCCAGCAACAATCAGCGGGGGGGCCTGGATGAGCAGTTCTTC. As protein: CASNNQRGGLDEQFF.

This clone is a singleton in its sample. The rearrangement uses TRBV5-1 and TRBJ2-6; TRBD1 matches 9 bases. Per the germline V gene, CDR1 is SGHRS and CDR2 is YFSETQ. The V and J ends lost 1 base and 1 base, in that order; junction bases with no gene match: 9. This CDR3 region has 19 residues. The CDR3 DNA follows: TGCGCCAGCAGCTTGTTAGTGACAGGGGGGATTTCTGGGGCCAACGTCCTGACTTTC. Encoded protein: CASSLLVTGGISGANVLTF. The variable domain in full, completed from reference TRBV5-1 and TRBJ2-6, reads KAGVTQTPRYLIKTRGQQVTLSCSPISGHRSVSWYQQTPGQGLQFLFEYFSETQRNKGNFPGRFSGRQFSNSRSEMNVSTLELGDSALYLCASSLLVTGGISGANVLTFGAGSRLTVL.